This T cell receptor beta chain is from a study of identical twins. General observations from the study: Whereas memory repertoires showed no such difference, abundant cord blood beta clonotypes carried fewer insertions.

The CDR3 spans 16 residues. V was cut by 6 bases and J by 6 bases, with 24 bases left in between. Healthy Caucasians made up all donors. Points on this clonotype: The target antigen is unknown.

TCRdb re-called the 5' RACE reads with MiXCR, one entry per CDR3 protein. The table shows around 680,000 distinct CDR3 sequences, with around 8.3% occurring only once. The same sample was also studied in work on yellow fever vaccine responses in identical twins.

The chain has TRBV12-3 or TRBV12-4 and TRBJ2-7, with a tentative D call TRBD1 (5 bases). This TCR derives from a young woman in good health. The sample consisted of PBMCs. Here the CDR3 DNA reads TGTGCCAGCAGCCAGAACCCCCAGGTCCTTAGGGGCGAGCAGTACTTC. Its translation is CASSQNPQVLRGEQYF.